This TCR beta chain was identified in a study of cytomegalovirus exposure and HLA in healthy donors. 60 Vbeta and 13 Jbeta primers were used in PCR. Some clones are missing from TCRdb's copy, which holds only in-frame ones; the method was immunoSEQ multiplex PCR. The sample data list some 75,000 clones. This CDR3 is built from 17 residues. V was cut by 1 base and J by 1 base, with 14 bases left in between. From germline, CDR1 is SEHNR and CDR2 FQNEAQ (reference sequence). The sample comprised PBMCs. The V call is TRBV7-9, the J call TRBJ2-1; D is perhaps TRBD1 (5 bases). The origin of this receptor is a boy younger than 18 in good health and CMV-seronegative. CDR3 region: CASSLVAGMGSYNEQFF. The CDR3 nucleotides read TGTGCCAGCAGCTTAGTTGCAGGGATGGGGTCCTACAATGAGCAGTTCTTC.